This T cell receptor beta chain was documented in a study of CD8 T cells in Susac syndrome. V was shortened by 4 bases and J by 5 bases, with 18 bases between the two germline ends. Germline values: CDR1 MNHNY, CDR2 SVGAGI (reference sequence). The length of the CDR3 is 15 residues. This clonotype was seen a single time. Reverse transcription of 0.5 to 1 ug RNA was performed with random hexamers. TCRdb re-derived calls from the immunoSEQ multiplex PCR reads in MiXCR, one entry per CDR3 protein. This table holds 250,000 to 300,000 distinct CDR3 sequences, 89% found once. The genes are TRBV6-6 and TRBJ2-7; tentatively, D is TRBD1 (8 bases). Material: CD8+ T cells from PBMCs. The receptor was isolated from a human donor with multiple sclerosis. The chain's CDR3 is CASSFLTGGGDEQYF. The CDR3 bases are TGTGCCAGCAGTTTCCTAACAGGGGGAGGGGACGAGCAGTACTTC.